Each of the 15 T cell receptor beta chains below was sequenced from the same sample in a study of shared clonotypes between healthy human individuals. The table came from immunoSEQ multiplex PCR; TCRdb's copy has only in-frame clones and leaves some out. The table records roughly 700,000 clones, around 90% of them present only once. The sample was memory CD8+ T cells from PBMCs. Subset defined: CD45RO+ cells pooled with CCR7-negative TemRA cells. The receptors here all came from a man aged 18 to 35 in good health. Some clones in this sample may be carry-over from other donors' samples.

This chain uses TRBV15 with TRBJ1-5; TRBD1 is a possible D gene (6 bases). The germline V gene encodes CDR1 LNHNV and CDR2 YYDKDF (reference sequence). V was shortened by 3 bases and J by 6 bases, with 15 bases between the two germline ends. This CDR3 has 15 amino acids. CDR3 residues: CATSSSGTTLQPQHF. As DNA, the CDR3 is TGTGCCACCAGCAGTTCCGGGACAACCCTTCAGCCCCAGCATTTT.

The V gene is TRBV27, the J gene TRBJ2-1, with 11 bases that match TRBD2. J gave up 6 bases and V 7 bases, and 17 bases lay outside the gene matches. Per the germline V gene, CDR1 is MNHEY and CDR2 is SMNVEV (reference sequence). The CDR3 is 18 residues long. The CDR3 loop reads CASTTLRVAGGSLNEQFF. Written as DNA, the CDR3 is TGTGCCAGCACCACCTTAAGAGTAGCGGGGGGGTCGCTCAATGAGCAGTTCTTC.

This chain uses TRBV4-2 with TRBJ2-1; TRBD2 matches at 14 bases. J was trimmed by 10 bases and V by 0 bases; bases with no gene match: 5. The CDR3 is 16 amino acids. Germline V gene sequence: CDR1 LGHNA, CDR2 YNFKEQ. CDR3 DNA sequence: TGTGCCAGCAGCCAAGATCTGGGACTAGCGGGAGACGAGCAGTTCTTC. This sequence encodes CASSQDLGLAGDEQFF.

V is TRBV29-1 and J is TRBJ2-1; D ambiguous. Looked up from germline, CDR1 is SQVTM and CDR2 is ANQGSEA. Trimming removed 4 bases from V and 9 bases from J, with 10 bases in between. The CDR3 sequence is 11 residues long. For the CDR3, the DNA is TGCAGCGTTGCCCGGAACGGTGAGCAGTTCTTC. Translation gives CSVARNGEQFF.

The chain couples TRBV23-1 to TRBJ2-6, with TRBD1 as a possible D gene (5 bases). TRBV23-1 is classed as an ORF, of uncertain function. The V end lost 2 bases, the J end lost 0 bases, and 5 bases lay between the germline ends. The CDR3 totals 15 residues. The CDR3 coding sequence is TGCGCCAGCAGTCAAGGGGCCTCTGGGGCCAACGTCCTGACTTTC. Encoded protein: CASSQGASGANVLTF.

The chain's CDR3 is CASSTRTGVDIQYF. CDR3 nucleotide sequence: TGTGCCAGCAGTACCCGGACAGGGGTAGACATTCAGTACTTC. The chain couples TRBV27 to TRBJ2-4, with 9 bases matching TRBD1. Germline V gene sequence: CDR1 MNHEY, CDR2 SMNVEV (reference sequence). Trimming took 5 bases from V and 8 from J; bases not matched to a gene: 7. CDR3 length: 14 amino acids.

The V and J genes are TRBV5-1 and TRBJ2-7, with no clear D. V was trimmed by 2 bases and J by 4 bases, leaving 10 bases between them. This CDR3 has 13 amino acids. The germline V gene encodes CDR1 SGHRS and CDR2 YFSETQ. The CDR3 sequence is CASSFAGFYEQYF. The CDR3 bases are TGCGCCAGCAGCTTCGCCGGGTTTTACGAGCAGTACTTC. Full variable domain (missing parts from reference TRBV5-1 and TRBJ2-7): KAGVTQTPRYLIKTRGQQVTLSCSPISGHRSVSWYQQTPGQGLQFLFEYFSETQRNKGNFPGRFSGRQFSNSRSEMNVSTLELGDSALYLCASSFAGFYEQYFGPGTRLTVT.

The V gene is TRBV28, the J gene TRBJ2-6; D not certain. From germline, CDR1 is MDHEN and CDR2 SYDVKM. The CDR3 runs to 15 residues. The V end lost 2 bases, the J end lost 2 bases, and 7 bases lay between the germline ends. DNA for the CDR3: TGTGCCAGCAGTTTAGACGAGCCTGGGGCCAACGTCCTGACTTTC. This encodes CASSLDEPGANVLTF.

The chain is built from TRBV19 and TRBJ1-2; D is ambiguous. Germline lookup yields CDR1 LNHDA and CDR2 SQIVND (reference sequence). V lost 1 base and J lost 4, with 19 bases in between. CDR3 size: 17 residues. CDR3 amino acids: CASSIVPDAVGSYGYTF. The CDR3 DNA reads TGTGCCAGTAGTATAGTGCCCGATGCGGTGGGCTCCTATGGCTACACCTTC.

The chain recombines TRBV15 with TRBJ1-2; TRBD1 is a possible D gene (6 bases). Germline assignment: CDR1 LNHNV and CDR2 YYDKDF (reference sequence). V was trimmed by 3 bases and J by 7 bases, leaving 15 bases between them. The CDR3 sequence is 14 residues long. The CDR3 protein is CATSSSVRGAGYTF. CDR3 sequence (DNA): TGTGCCACCAGCAGTTCAGTCAGGGGTGCTGGCTACACCTTC.

The rearrangement joins TRBV19 to TRBJ2-7; D is perhaps TRBD1 or TRBD2 (5 bases each). Trimming removed 6 bases at V and 3 bases at J, with 12 bases between. The CDR3 spans 13 residues. Germline CDR1 and CDR2: LNHDA and SQIVND (reference sequence). For the CDR3, the DNA is TGTGCCAGTAGAGAGGGACGGGACTACGAGCAGTACTTC. Its protein product is CASREGRDYEQYF. Combining the CDR3 with reference TRBV19 and TRBJ2-7 gives the whole variable domain DGGITQSPKYLFRKEGQNVTLSCEQNLNHDAMYWYRQDPGQGLRLIYYSQIVNDFQKGDIAEGYSVSREKKESFPLTVTSAQKNPTAFYLCASREGRDYEQYFGPGTRLTVT.

The V and J genes are TRBV7-9 and TRBJ1-4; D remains ambiguous. Trimming took 4 bases from V and 4 from J, leaving 16 bases between them. The CDR3 loop spans 16 amino acids. Germline V gene sequence: CDR1 SEHNR, CDR2 FQNEAQ (reference sequence). CDR3 nucleotide sequence: TGTGCCAGCAGCTCCCAGACTCTGGGGAGTAATGAAAAACTGTTTTTT. This sequence encodes CASSSQTLGSNEKLFF. The full variable domain, its missing parts supplied by reference TRBV7-9 and TRBJ1-4, is DTGVSQNPRHKITKRGQNVTFRCDPISEHNRLYWYRQTLGQGPEFLTYFQNEAQLEKSRLLSDRFSAERPKGSFSTLEIQRTEQGDSAMYLCASSSQTLGSNEKLFFGSGTQLSVL.

The chain employs TRBV7-9 and TRBJ1-1; D may be TRBD1 (6 bases). Germline loops: CDR1 SEHNR, CDR2 FQNEAQ (reference sequence). The CDR3 sequence is 15 residues long. Trimming left V 7 bases short and J 0 bases short, with 15 bases between. DNA for the CDR3: TGTGCCAGCACCACAGGGTCAATAATGAACACTGAAGCTTTCTTT. Amino acids: CASTTGSIMNTEAFF. Full variable domain (remainder filled in from reference TRBV7-9 and TRBJ1-1): DTGVSQNPRHKITKRGQNVTFRCDPISEHNRLYWYRQTLGQGPEFLTYFQNEAQLEKSRLLSDRFSAERPKGSFSTLEIQRTEQGDSAMYLCASTTGSIMNTEAFFGQGTRLTVV.

The chain carries TRBV7-9 and TRBJ1-1, with TRBD1 identical over 9 bases. CDR3 length: 15 amino acids. V was clipped by 6 bases and J by 3 bases; unmatched bases: 8. Germline-derived CDR1 and CDR2 are SEHNR and FQNEAQ (reference sequence). CDR3 in DNA: TGTGCCAGCAGTAGTACAGGGGGCCTGGACACTGAAGCTTTCTTT. Translation gives CASSSTGGLDTEAFF. The entire variable domain, with the rest obtained from reference TRBV7-9 and TRBJ1-1, is as follows: DTGVSQNPRHKITKRGQNVTFRCDPISEHNRLYWYRQTLGQGPEFLTYFQNEAQLEKSRLLSDRFSAERPKGSFSTLEIQRTEQGDSAMYLCASSSTGGLDTEAFFGQGTRLTVV.

This chain joins TRBV28 and TRBJ2-7; D unresolved. The germline V gene has CDR1 MDHEN and CDR2 SYDVKM. Trimming left V 5 bases short and J 4 bases short, with 12 bases between. The CDR3 is 13 amino acids. The chain's CDR3 is CASSPRVGYEQYF. CDR3 bases: TGTGCCAGCAGTCCCCGTGTAGGGTACGAGCAGTACTTC.